This entry lists 3 T cell receptor beta chains sequenced from one sample in a study of T-cell reconstitution after alpha-beta-depleted transplantation in children. Using unique molecular identifiers, the investigators prepared the TCRbeta library. A single record per CDR3 protein comes from TCRdb applying MiXCR to the PCR reads. The sample contains 500,000 to 650,000 distinct CDR3 sequences, roughly an eighth of which appear only once. The sample was PBMCs, mostly from graft donor cells, taken 180 days after TCRalphabeta/CD19-depleted stem cell transplant. The receptors originated from a female patient aged 2-9 years who had a stem cell transplant for aplastic anemia, so the T cells may come from the graft donor.

This chain uses TRBV3-1 with TRBJ2-7; D is possibly TRBD1 or TRBD2 (5 bases each). Germline V CDR1 and CDR2: LGHDT, YNNKEL (reference sequence). Trimming left V 1 base short and J 12 bases short, with 10 bases between. The CDR3 is 11 amino acids. The CDR3 sequence: CASSQGGRLYF. The DNA for the CDR3 is TGTGCCAGCAGCCAAGGGGGACGTCTGTACTTC.

This chain uses TRBV5-1 with TRBJ2-1; a possible D gene is TRBD2 (6 bases). CDR3 length equals 15 residues. Deletions cut 0 bases from V and 2 bases from J, with 9 bases between. Germline V gene sequence: CDR1 SGHRS, CDR2 YFSETQ. The CDR3 nucleotides are TGCGCCAGCAGCTTGGTAGCGGAGGCCTACAATGAGCAGTTCTTC. This gives the protein CASSLVAEAYNEQFF.

This clonotype has more than one count but fewer than ten. This chain uses TRBV4-1 with TRBJ1-4; tentative D call: TRBD1 (5 bases). Germline V gene data show CDR1 as MGHRA and CDR2 as YSYEKL. This CDR3 has 15 amino acids. V gave up 0 bases and J gave up 6 bases, with 11 bases separating them. The CDR3 region has the DNA TGCGCCAGCAGCCAAGATTGGGGGGGTGATGAAAAACTGTTTTTT. This gives the protein CASSQDWGGDEKLFF.